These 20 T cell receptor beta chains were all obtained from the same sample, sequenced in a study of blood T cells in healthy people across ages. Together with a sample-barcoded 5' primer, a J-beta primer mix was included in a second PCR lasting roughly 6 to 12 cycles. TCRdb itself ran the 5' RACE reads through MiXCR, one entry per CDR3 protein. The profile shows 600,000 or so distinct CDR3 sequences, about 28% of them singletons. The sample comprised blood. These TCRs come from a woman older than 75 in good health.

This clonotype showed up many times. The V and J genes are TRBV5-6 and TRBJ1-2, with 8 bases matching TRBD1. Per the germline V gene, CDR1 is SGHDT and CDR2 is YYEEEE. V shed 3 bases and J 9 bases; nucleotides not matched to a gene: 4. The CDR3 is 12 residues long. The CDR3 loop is CASSWTGSSYTF. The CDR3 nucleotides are TGTGCCAGCAGCTGGACAGGGTCGAGCTACACCTTC.

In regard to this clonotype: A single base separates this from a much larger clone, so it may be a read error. CDR3 nucleotides: TGTGCCAGCAGCAAAGCCCTAGCGGGGGGGCAAGAGACCCAGTTCTTC. Amino acid sequence: CASSKALAGGQETQFF. The chain employs TRBV21-1 and TRBJ2-1; no check of the table's D call, TRBD2, against the DNA was made. TRBV21-1 is a pseudogene segment. CDR3 length equals 16 residues.

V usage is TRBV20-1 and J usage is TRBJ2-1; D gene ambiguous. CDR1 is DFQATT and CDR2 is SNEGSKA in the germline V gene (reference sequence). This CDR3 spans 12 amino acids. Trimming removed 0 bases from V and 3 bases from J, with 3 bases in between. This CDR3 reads CSARDYYNEQFF. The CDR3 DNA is TGCAGTGCTAGAGATTACTACAATGAGCAGTTCTTC.

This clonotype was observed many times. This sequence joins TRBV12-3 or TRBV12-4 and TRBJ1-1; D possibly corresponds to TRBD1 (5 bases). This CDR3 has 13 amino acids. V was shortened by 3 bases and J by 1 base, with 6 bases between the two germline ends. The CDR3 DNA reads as TGTGCCAGCAGTTTGGGACCGAACACTGAAGCTTTCTTT. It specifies CASSLGPNTEAFF.

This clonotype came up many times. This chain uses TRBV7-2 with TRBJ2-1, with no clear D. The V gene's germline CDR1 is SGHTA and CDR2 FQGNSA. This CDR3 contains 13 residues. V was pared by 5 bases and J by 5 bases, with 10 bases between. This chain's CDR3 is CASSPQRDNEQFF. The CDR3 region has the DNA TGTGCCAGCAGCCCTCAGCGCGACAATGAGCAGTTCTTC.

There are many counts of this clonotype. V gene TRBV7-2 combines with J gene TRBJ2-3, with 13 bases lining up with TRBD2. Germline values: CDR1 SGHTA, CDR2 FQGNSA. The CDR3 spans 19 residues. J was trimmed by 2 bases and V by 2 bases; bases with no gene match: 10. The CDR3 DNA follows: TGTGCCAGCAGCTTAACCCACTCGACTAGCGGGGGGATCACAGATACGCAGTATTTT. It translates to CASSLTHSTSGGITDTQYF. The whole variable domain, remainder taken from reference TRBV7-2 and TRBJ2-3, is GAGVSQSPSNKVTEKGKDVELRCDPISGHTALYWYRQSLGQGLEFLIYFQGNSAPDKSGLPSDRFSAERTGGSVSTLTIQRTQQEDSAVYLCASSLTHSTSGGITDTQYFGPGTRLTVL.

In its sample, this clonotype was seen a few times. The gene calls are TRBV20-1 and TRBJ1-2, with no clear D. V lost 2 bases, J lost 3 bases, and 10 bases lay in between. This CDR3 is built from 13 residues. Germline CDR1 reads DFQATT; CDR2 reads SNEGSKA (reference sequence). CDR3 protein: CSARPGLDYGYTF. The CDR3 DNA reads TGCAGTGCTAGACCCGGGCTCGACTATGGCTACACCTTC.

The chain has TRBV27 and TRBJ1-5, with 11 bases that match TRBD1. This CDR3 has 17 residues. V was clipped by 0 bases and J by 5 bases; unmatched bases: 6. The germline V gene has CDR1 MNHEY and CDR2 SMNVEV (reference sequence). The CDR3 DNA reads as TGTGCCAGCAGTTTATCGGGACCGGGACAGGGGGATCAGCCCCAGCATTTT. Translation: CASSLSGPGQGDQPQHF.

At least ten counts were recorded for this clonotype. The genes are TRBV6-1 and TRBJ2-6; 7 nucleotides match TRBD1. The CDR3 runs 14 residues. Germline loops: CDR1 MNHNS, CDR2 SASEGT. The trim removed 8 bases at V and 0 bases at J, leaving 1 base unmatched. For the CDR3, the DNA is TGTGCCAGCGGGACAGACTCTGGGGCCAACGTCCTGACTTTC. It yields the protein CASGTDSGANVLTF.

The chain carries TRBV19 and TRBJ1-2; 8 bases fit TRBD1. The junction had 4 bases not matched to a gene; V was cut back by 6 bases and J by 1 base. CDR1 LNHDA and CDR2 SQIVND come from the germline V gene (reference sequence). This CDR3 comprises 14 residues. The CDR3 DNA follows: TGTGCCAGTAGCCAGACAGGGGTTAACTATGGCTACACCTTC. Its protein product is CASSQTGVNYGYTF.

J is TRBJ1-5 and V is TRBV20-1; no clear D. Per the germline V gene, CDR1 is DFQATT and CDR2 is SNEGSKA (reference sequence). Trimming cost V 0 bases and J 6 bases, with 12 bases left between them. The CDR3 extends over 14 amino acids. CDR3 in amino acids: CSARDLEGFQPQHF. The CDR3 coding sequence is TGCAGTGCTAGAGATCTGGAAGGCTTTCAGCCCCAGCATTTT.

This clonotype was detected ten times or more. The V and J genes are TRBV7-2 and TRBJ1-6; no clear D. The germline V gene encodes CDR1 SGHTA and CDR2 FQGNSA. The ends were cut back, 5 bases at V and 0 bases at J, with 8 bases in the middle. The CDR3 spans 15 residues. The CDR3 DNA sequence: TGTGCCAGCAGCGATGGGAGCTCCTATAATTCACCCCTCCACTTT. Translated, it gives CASSDGSSYNSPLHF.

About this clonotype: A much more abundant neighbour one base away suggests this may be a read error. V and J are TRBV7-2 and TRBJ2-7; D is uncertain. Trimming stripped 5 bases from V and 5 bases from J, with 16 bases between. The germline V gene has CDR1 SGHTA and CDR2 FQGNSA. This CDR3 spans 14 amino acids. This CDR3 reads CASSGQGSMDEQYF. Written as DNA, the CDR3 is TGTGCCAGCAGCGGCCAAGGAAGCATGGACGAGCAGTACTTC. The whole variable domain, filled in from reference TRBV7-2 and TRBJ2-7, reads GAGVSQSPSNKVTEKGKDVELRCDPISGHTALYWYRQSLGQGLEFLIYFQGNSAPDKSGLPSDRFSAERTGGSVSTLTIQRTQQEDSAVYLCASSGQGSMDEQYFGPGTRLTVT.

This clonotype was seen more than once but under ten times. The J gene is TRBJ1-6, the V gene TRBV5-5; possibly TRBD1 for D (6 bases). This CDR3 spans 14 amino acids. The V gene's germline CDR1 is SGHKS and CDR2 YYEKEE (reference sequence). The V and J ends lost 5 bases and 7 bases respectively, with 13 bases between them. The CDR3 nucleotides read TGTGCCAGCAGTACAGGGATCGGCAATTCACCCCTCCACTTT. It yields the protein CASSTGIGNSPLHF.

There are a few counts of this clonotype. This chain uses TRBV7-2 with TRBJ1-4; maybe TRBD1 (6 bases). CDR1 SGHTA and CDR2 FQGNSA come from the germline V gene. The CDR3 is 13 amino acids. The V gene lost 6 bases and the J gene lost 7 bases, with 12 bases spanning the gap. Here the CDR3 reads CASRWDTLEKLFF. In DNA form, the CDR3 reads TGTGCCAGCAGATGGGACACTCTTGAAAAACTGTTTTTT.

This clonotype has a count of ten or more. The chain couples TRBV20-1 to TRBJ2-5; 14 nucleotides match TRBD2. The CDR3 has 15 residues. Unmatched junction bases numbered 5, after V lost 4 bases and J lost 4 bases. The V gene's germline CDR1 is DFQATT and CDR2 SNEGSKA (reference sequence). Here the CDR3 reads CSANRLAGGGETQYF. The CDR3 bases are TGCAGTGCTAACCGACTAGCGGGGGGGGGAGAGACCCAGTACTTC.

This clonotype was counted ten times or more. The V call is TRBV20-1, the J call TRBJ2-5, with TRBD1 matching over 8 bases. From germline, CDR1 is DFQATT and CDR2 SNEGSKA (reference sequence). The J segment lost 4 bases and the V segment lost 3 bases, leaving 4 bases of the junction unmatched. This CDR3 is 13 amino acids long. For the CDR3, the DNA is TGCAGTGCTAGTGGGCAGGGGGCAGAGACCCAGTACTTC. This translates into CSASGQGAETQYF.

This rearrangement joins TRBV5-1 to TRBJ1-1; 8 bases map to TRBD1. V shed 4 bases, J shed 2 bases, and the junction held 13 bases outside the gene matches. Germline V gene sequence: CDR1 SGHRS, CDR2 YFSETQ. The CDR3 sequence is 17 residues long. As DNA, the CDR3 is TGCGCCAGCAGCCCGGTCCCGGGACAGGCCCTTAACACTGAAGCTTTCTTT. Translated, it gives CASSPVPGQALNTEAFF. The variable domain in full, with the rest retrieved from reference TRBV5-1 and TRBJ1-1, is KAGVTQTPRYLIKTRGQQVTLSCSPISGHRSVSWYQQTPGQGLQFLFEYFSETQRNKGNFPGRFSGRQFSNSRSEMNVSTLELGDSALYLCASSPVPGQALNTEAFFGQGTRLTVV.

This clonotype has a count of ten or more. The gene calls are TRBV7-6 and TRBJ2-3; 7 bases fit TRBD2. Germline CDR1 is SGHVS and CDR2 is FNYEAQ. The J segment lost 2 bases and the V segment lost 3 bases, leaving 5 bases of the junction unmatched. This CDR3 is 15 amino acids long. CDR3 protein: CASSLGGMITDTQYF. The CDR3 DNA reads TGTGCCAGCAGCTTGGGGGGGATGATCACAGATACGCAGTATTTT.

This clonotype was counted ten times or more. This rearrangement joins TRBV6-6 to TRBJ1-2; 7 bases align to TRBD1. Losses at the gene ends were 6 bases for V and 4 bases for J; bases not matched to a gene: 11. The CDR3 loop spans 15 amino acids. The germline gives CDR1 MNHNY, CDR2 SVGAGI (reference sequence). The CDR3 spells CASSLAAGTAYGYTF. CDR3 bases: TGTGCCAGCAGCCTAGCAGCCGGGACAGCCTATGGCTACACCTTC.